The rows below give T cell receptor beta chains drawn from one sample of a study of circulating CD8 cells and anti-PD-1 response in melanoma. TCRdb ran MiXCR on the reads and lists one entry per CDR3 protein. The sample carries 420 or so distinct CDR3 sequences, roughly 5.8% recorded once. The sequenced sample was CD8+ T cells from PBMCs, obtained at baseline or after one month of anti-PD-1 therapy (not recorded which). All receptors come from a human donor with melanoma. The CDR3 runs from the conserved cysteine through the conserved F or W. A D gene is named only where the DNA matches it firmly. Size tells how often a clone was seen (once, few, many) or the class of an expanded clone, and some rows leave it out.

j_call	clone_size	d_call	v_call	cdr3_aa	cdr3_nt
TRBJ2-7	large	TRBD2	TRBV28	CASIPGTSESSEQYF	TGTGCCAGCATCCCCGGGACTAGCGAGTCGAGCGAGCAGTACTTC
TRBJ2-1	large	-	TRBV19	CASKGTGHSSYNEQLF	TGTGCCAGTAAGGGTACAGGGCACAGCTCCTACAATGAGCAGTTGTTC
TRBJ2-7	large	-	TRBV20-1	CSANSEEGTPYEQYF	TGCAGTGCTAACTCGGAGGAGGGTACCCCCTACGAGCAGTACTTC
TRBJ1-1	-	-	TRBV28	CASSSPGVLNSEAFF	TGTGCGAGCAGTTCGCCAGGGGTCTTGAACTCTGAAGCTTTCTTT
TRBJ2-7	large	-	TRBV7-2	CASSLGDPGSLSSYEQYF	TGTGCCAGCAGCTTAGGGGACCCCGGAAGCCTAAGCTCCTACGAGCAGTACTTC
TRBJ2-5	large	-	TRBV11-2	CASSPYTRGQETQYF	TGTGCCAGCAGCCCCTACACAAGAGGCCAAGAGACCCAGTACTTC
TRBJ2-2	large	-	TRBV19	CASSIAANTGELFF	TGTGCCAGTAGTATAGCGGCTAACACCGGGGAGCTGTTTTTT
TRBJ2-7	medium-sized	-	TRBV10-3	CAISEGAGGYEQYF	TGTGCCATCAGTGAGGGGGCCGGAGGTTACGAGCAGTACTTC
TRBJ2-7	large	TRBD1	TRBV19	CASGQGLYEQYF	TGTGCTAGTGGACAGGGGCTGTACGAGCAGTACTTC
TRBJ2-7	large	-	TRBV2	CASSDRSYEQYF	TGTGCCAGCAGTGACCGCTCCTACGAGCAGTACTTC
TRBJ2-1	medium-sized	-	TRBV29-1	CSVDSWENYNEQFF	TGCAGCGTTGACAGTTGGGAGAACTACAATGAGCAGTTCTTC
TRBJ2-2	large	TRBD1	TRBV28	CASSEPGGLNTGELFF	TGTGCCAGCAGCGAACCAGGGGGCCTGAACACCGGGGAGCTGTTTTTT
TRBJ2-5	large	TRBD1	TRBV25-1	CASSESAGGEETQYF	TGTGCCAGCAGTGAATCGGCAGGGGGCGAAGAGACCCAGTACTTC